Following are 2 T cell receptor beta chains from one sample sequenced in a study of cytomegalovirus exposure and HLA in healthy donors. The PCR employed 60 Vbeta primers together with 13 Jbeta primers. The assay was immunoSEQ multiplex PCR, and TCRdb's table has in-frame clones only and misses some. Recorded here are 100,000 to 150,000 clones; the top ten clones represent about 1.5%. Sample: PBMCs. The receptor set was obtained from a woman between 35 and 50 years old in good health and CMV-seropositive.

The gene calls are TRBV2 and TRBJ2-1; D might be TRBD1 (6 bases). The CDR3 is 13 amino acids. Germline CDR1 reads SNHLY; CDR2 reads FYNNEI. V lost 8 bases, J lost 8 bases, and 16 bases lay in between. The CDR3 bases are TGTGCCAGCGGGGGCAGAAATTTGCATGAGCAGTTCTTC. This gives the protein CASGGRNLHEQFF.

The chain combines TRBV5-8 with TRBJ2-7; possibly TRBD2 for D (6 bases). The CDR3 runs 14 residues. Germline lookup yields CDR1 SGHTS and CDR2 YDEGEE. Trimming cost V 4 bases and J 0 bases, with 11 bases left between them. CDR3 amino acids: CASSIYSGSYEQYF. The CDR3 region has the DNA TGTGCCAGCAGCATTTATAGCGGCTCCTACGAGCAGTACTTC.